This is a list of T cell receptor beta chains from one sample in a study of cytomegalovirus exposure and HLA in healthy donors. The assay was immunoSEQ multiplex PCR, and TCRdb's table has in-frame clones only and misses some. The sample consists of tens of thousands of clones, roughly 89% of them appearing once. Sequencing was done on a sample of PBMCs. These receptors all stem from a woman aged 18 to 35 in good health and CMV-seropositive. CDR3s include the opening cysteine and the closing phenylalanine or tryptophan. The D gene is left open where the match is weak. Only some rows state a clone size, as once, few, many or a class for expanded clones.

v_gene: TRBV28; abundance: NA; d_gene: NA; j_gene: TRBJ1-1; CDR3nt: TGTGCCAGCACTCCCCCCCAGGGCGGTGGAGCTTTCTTT; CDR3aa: CASTPPQGGGAFF
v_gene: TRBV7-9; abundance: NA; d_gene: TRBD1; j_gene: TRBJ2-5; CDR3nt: TGTGCCAGCACCCCAGGGGGAGAGACCCAGTACTTC; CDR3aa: CASTPGGETQYF
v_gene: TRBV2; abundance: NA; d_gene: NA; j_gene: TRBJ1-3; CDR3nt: TGTGCCAGCAGTGGCGAAACTGGAAACACCATATATTTT; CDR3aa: CASSGETGNTIYF
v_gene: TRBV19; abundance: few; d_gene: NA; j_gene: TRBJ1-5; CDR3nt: TGTGCCAGCGACGGGGACTACAATCAGCCCCAGCATTTT; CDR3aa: CASDGDYNQPQHF
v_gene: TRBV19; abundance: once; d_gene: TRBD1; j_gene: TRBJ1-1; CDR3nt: TGTGCCAGTAGCAACATTGACAGGGGGAACGCTTTCTTT; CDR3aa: CASSNIDRGNAFF
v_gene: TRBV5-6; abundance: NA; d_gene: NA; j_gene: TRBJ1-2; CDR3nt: TGTGCCAGCAGCCTACTGCCGAATCGGGGTCGAGCTAACTATGGCTACACCTTC; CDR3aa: CASSLLPNRGRANYGYTF
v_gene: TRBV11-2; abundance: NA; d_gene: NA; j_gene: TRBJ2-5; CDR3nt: TGTGCCAGCAGCTTATCTCTTATCGGAGAGACCCAGTACTTC; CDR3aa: CASSLSLIGETQYF
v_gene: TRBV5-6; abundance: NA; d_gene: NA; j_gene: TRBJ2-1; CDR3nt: TGTGCCAGCAGCTTGGGCTCGGGGGGCGATGAGCAGTTCTTC; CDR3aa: CASSLGSGGDEQFF
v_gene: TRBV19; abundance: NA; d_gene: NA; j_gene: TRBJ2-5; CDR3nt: TGTGCCAGTAGCGATCAGGGATATCAGCGGGCAGCCGTCAAAGAGACCCAGTACTTC; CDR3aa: CASSDQGYQRAAVKETQYF
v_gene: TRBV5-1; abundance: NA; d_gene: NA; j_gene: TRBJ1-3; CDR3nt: TGCGCCAGCAGCCCGCTAAGGGGGATCCCTGGAAACACCATATATTTT; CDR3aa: CASSPLRGIPGNTIYF
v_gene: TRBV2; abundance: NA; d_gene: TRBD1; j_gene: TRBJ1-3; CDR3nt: TGTGCCAGCAGTGCTCAGGGGGCGGATGGAAACACCATATATTTT; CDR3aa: CASSAQGADGNTIYF
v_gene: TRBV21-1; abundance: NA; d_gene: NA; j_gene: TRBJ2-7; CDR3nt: TGTGCCAGCAGCAAAACCAAGGGTTTGGGGGGGGGCTCCTACGAGCAGTACTTC; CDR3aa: CASSKTKGLGGGSYEQYF
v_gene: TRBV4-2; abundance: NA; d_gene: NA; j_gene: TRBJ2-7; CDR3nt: TGTGCCAGCAGCCAAGAGGGAGGGGGGGTCTACGAGCAGTACTTC; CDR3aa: CASSQEGGGVYEQYF
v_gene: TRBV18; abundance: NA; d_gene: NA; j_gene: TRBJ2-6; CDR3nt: TGTGCCAGCTCACCCGGCAGGGCCCCCTCTGGGGCCAACGTCCTGACTTTC; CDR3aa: CASSPGRAPSGANVLTF
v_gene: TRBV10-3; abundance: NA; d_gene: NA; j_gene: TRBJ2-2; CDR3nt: TGTGCCATTGGGACTGACCTGAACACCGGGGAGCTGTTTTTT; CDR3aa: CAIGTDLNTGELFF
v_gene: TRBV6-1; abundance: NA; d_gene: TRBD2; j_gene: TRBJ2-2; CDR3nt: TGTGCCAGCAGTGGACTAGCGGGAGCCGGCGGGGAGCTGTTTTTT; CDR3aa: CASSGLAGAGGELFF